This T cell receptor beta chain was sequenced for a study of cytotoxic CD8 clonotypes in ibrutinib-treated CLL. Study as a whole: Within the patient group, eleven to twelve were relapsed/refractory and about 15 treatment-naive, and 17 were IGHV unmutated. Study results and caveats: There were differences in sampling times between sustained-remission and progressing patients. Public clonotypes were seen rarely and were contracted or stable on treatment.

In germline, CDR1 is SGDLS, CDR2 YYNGEE. Unmatched junction bases numbered 9, after V lost 0 bases and J lost 2 bases. This CDR3 is built from 17 residues. As regards this clone: Its antigen is unknown.

Libraries were prepared by immunoSEQ multiplex PCR; TCRdb keeps only in-frame clonotypes and omits some of them. The table lists about 300,000 clones, about 72% of them singletons. The origin of this receptor is a human donor with chronic lymphocytic leukemia. The chain joins TRBV9 to TRBJ2-7; 9 bases fit TRBD2. Sequenced material: PBMCs, taken at disease progression, from a patient treated with ibrutinib. CDR3 region: CASSVGTQTSGTYEQYF. The CDR3 DNA is TGTGCCAGCAGCGTAGGGACCCAGACTAGCGGAACCTACGAGCAGTACTTC.